The 16 T cell receptor beta chains given below trace back to one sample, sequenced in a study of T cells in Graves' hyperthyroidism and ophthalmopathy. Amplification of TCR beta CDR3 regions was performed using RNA transcripts as template. A set of HTBI primers served as the primers for a first-round RT-PCR of the TCR CDR3. Via MiXCR, TCRdb re-called the multiplex PCR reads, giving one row per CDR3 protein. The profile shows over 700,000 distinct CDR3 sequences, around 40% of them singletons. Source material: blood. The receptors stem from a woman in her 40s with Graves' hyperthyroidism.

This CDR3 reads CASSLRAASGNTIYF. The DNA of the CDR3 is TGTGCCAGCAGCTTAAGGGCGGCCTCTGGAAACACCATATATTTT. The gene calls are TRBV13 and TRBJ1-3; unclear D gene. Trimming took 2 bases from V and 0 from J, leaving 8 bases between them. Germline V gene sequence: CDR1 PRHDT, CDR2 FYEKMQ (reference sequence). This CDR3 has 15 amino acids.

This clonotype was picked up one time. This chain links TRBV7-3 with TRBJ1-2; D unclear. Germline V CDR1 and CDR2: SGHTA, FQGTGA. The CDR3 contains 12 residues. CDR3 DNA: TGTCCGGTTTGGGCCCCGGAATATGGCTACACCTTC. Translating gives CPVWAPEYGYTF.

This clonotype came up once. V gene TRBV15 combines with J gene TRBJ1-2, with a tentative D call TRBD1 (5 bases). V was cut by 3 bases and J by 5 bases, with 13 bases left in between. The CDR3 consists of 14 residues. Germline V gene lookup returns CDR1 LNHNV and CDR2 YYDKDF (reference sequence). The CDR3 DNA reads as TGTGCCACCAGCAGTCTCGGGACGCCTTATGGCTACACCTTC. Translating gives CATSSLGTPYGYTF.

The CDR3 region is CASRSERQGANYGYTF. CDR3 in DNA: TGTGCCAGCCGATCCGAGCGACAGGGAGCTAACTATGGCTACACCTTC. The chain combines TRBV25-1 with TRBJ1-2; 7 nucleotides match TRBD1. V shed 8 bases, J shed 0 bases, and the junction held 12 bases outside the gene matches. Germline lookup yields CDR1 MGHDK and CDR2 SYGVNS. This CDR3 has 16 amino acids.

This sequence joins TRBV10-3 and TRBJ1-4; D might be TRBD1 (5 bases). In germline, CDR1 is ENHRY, CDR2 SYGVKD. V was cut by 7 bases and J by 7 bases, with 19 bases left in between. This CDR3 comprises 15 residues. The CDR3 here is CAINLDGMGGEKLFF. The CDR3 DNA is TGTGCCATCAATCTAGACGGAATGGGGGGTGAAAAACTGTTTTTT.

Turning to this clonotype: The junction differs from germline at one of its ends, possibly a read error. The genes are TRBV10-2 and TRBJ2-7; D gene unclear. The germline CDR1 and CDR2 sequences are WSHSY and SAAADI. The CDR3 is 12 amino acids. This CDR3 is CASSYPMGEQYF. The CDR3 DNA reads TGTGCCAGCAGTTACCCCATGGGTGAGCAGTACTTC.

This clonotype was counted ten times or more. CDR3 coding DNA: TGTGCCAGCAGTGAAAACCCCAGGGGAACTGAAGCTTTCTTT. Amino acid sequence: CASSENPRGTEAFF. The chain uses TRBV2 and TRBJ1-1; maybe TRBD1 (6 bases). V was cut by 2 bases and J by 5 bases, with 12 bases left in between. CDR3 length equals 14 residues. The germline V gene encodes CDR1 SNHLY and CDR2 FYNNEI.

In its sample, this clonotype was seen a few times. In DNA form, the CDR3 reads TGTGCTAGTGGTACCCCGGGACAAGGCACTGAAGCTTTCTTT. Its protein product is CASGTPGQGTEAFF. The rearrangement joins TRBV12-5 to TRBJ1-1, with a tentative D call TRBD1 (6 bases). With 5 bases removed from V and 4 bases from J, the gap between germline ends came to 14 bases. CDR3 length equals 14 residues. CDR1 is LGHNT, CDR2 FRNRAP, per germline.

This clonotype was seen once. The chain has TRBV25-1 and TRBJ2-7; TRBD1 aligns across 9 bases. V was clipped by 8 bases and J by 1 base; unmatched bases: 9. Germline V gene data show CDR1 as MGHDK and CDR2 as SYGVNS. The CDR3 is 15 amino acids. The CDR3: CASSPPGQGSYEQYF. The CDR3 DNA follows: TGTGCCAGCTCACCACCGGGACAGGGTTCCTACGAGCAGTACTTC.

The J gene is TRBJ1-6, the V gene TRBV25-1; no clear D gene. V lost 5 bases and J 5 bases, leaving 16 bases between the germline ends. The CDR3 covers 16 residues. Germline V lookup: CDR1 MGHDK, CDR2 SYGVNS. CDR3 sequence (DNA): TGTGCCAGCAGTTTAAAGTCGGCAGAGAATAATTCACCCCTCCACTTT. This gives the protein CASSLKSAENNSPLHF. Supplemented by reference TRBV25-1 and TRBJ1-6, the full variable domain reads EADIYQTPRYLVIGTGKKITLECSQTMGHDKMYWYQQDPGMELHLIHYSYGVNSTEKGDLSSESTVSRIRTEHFPLTLESARPSHTSQYLCASSLKSAENNSPLHFGNGTRLTVT.

Ten or more counts support this clonotype. The V call is TRBV7-2, the J call TRBJ1-1; the D is unclear. The germline gives CDR1 SGHTA, CDR2 FQGNSA. Trimming stripped 3 bases from V and 3 bases from J, with 8 bases between. The CDR3 loop spans 13 amino acids. Written as DNA, the CDR3 is TGTGCCAGCAGCTTCGGGTGGGACACTGAAGCTTTCTTT. Translation: CASSFGWDTEAFF.

This clonotype was picked up a small number of times. The chain recombines TRBV28 with TRBJ1-2, with a possible D match to TRBD1 (6 bases). The CDR3 length is 12 residues. CDR1 is MDHEN and CDR2 is SYDVKM in the germline V gene. The V gene lost 6 bases and the J gene lost 8 bases, with 13 bases spanning the gap. The CDR3 loop is CASRTTGSGYTF. The DNA for the CDR3 is TGTGCCAGCAGGACGACAGGCTCGGGCTACACCTTC.

Ten or more counts support this clonotype. The chain joins TRBV5-5 to TRBJ2-5; tentative D call: TRBD2 (7 bases). Germline CDR1 reads SGHKS; CDR2 reads YYEKEE (reference sequence). V was clipped by 4 bases and J by 6 bases, with 19 bases between them. The CDR3 contains 15 residues. The chain's CDR3 is CASSPIGGLGKTQYF. The DNA of the CDR3 is TGTGCCAGCAGCCCCATCGGGGGGCTCGGGAAGACCCAGTACTTC.

The V gene is TRBV29-1, the J gene TRBJ1-5, with D possibly TRBD1 on 5 matching bases. This CDR3 is 12 amino acids long. CDR1 SQVTM and CDR2 ANQGSEA come from the germline V gene. V was cut by 2 bases and J by 5 bases, with 7 bases left in between. The CDR3 loop reads CSVEQGDQPQHF. CDR3 bases: TGCAGCGTTGAACAGGGAGATCAGCCCCAGCATTTT. Drawing the rest from reference TRBV29-1 and TRBJ1-5, the complete variable domain is SAVISQKPSRDICQRGTSLTIQCQVDSQVTMMFWYRQQPGQSLTLIATANQGSEATYESGFVIDKFPISRPNLTFSTLTVSNMSPEDSSIYLCSVEQGDQPQHFGDGTRLSIL.

This clonotype was detected many times. J is TRBJ2-5 and V is TRBV10-3; D is possibly TRBD1 (5 bases). Per germline, CDR1 ENHRY and CDR2 SYGVKD. V was cut by 8 bases and J by 4 bases, with 14 bases left in between. The CDR3 totals 13 residues. CDR3 nucleotides: TGTGCCATCTCAGGGTTCAGCCTAGAGACCCAGTACTTC. Its translation is CAISGFSLETQYF.

This clonotype was observed once. A much larger clone differs from this one at a single base, so this may be a read error. The rearrangement uses TRBV12-3 or TRBV12-4 and TRBJ1-2; 9 bases agree with TRBD1. The length of the CDR3 is 14 residues. With V trimmed by 5 bases and J by 7 bases, 8 bases remained unmatched. The CDR3 is CASSRGQGVVGYTF. CDR3 in DNA: TGTGCCAGCAGTCGGGGACAGGGTGTTGTTGGCTACACCTTC.